This T cell receptor beta chain was identified during a study of blood T cell repertoires in COVID-19. Across the study: Samples came from the United States, Italy and Spain, spanning acute and convalescent COVID-19.

Germline V gives CDR1 MNHEY, CDR2 SVGAGI. The CDR3 is made up of 13 amino acids. Trimming took off 8 bases at V and 4 bases at J, with 14 bases between the two ends. The authors' processing: Using reference gene primer amplification, nucleated cell counts were estimated. The table came from immunoSEQ multiplex PCR; TCRdb's copy has only in-frame clones and leaves some out. Clone size and V and J calls were adopted from that table, with D and trimming inferred from the DNA. The sample includes fewer than 200,000 clones, about 88% seen only once; the top ten take roughly 24%. This clone appeared a single time.

The sequence was obtained from a man aged 55 to 70 with acute or convalescent COVID-19. What was sequenced was peripheral blood. V and J are TRBV6-5 and TRBJ1-2; a weak D match, TRBD1 (6 bases). This CDR3 is CASAPLQGYGYTF. CDR3 sequence (DNA): TGTGCCAGCGCGCCATTACAGGGCTATGGCTACACCTTC.